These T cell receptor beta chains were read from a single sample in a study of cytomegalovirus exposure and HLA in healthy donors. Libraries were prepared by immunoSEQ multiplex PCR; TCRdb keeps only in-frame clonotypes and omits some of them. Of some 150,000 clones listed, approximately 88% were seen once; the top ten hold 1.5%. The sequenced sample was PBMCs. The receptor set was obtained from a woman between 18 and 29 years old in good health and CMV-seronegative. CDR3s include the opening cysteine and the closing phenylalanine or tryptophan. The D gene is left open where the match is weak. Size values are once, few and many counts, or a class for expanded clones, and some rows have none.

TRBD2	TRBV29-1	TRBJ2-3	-	CSVGRGSGGPNTQYF	TGCAGCGTTGGTAGAGGTAGCGGGGGACCAAATACGCAGTATTTT
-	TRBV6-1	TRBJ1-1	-	CASKEVSEAFF	TGTGCCAGCAAAGAGGTGTCTGAAGCTTTCTTT
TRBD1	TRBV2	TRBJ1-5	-	CASSDKPQGVGIWNRKDSNQPQHF	TGTGCCAGCAGTGATAAGCCCCAGGGGGTAGGGATATGGAACCGTAAGGATAGCAATCAGCCCCAGCATTTT
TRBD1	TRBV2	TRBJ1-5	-	CASSYTGDQPQHF	TGTGCCAGCAGCTACACAGGGGATCAGCCCCAGCATTTT
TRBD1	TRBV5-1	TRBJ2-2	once	CASSRSTGGRVTGELFF	TGCGCCAGCAGCAGATCGACAGGGGGTAGGGTCACCGGGGAGCTGTTTTTT
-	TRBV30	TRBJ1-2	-	CAWSVAADYGYTF	TGTGCCTGGAGTGTCGCGGCGGACTATGGCTACACCTTC
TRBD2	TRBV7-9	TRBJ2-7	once	CASSEGLREQYF	TGTGCCAGCAGCGAGGGACTACGGGAGCAGTACTTC
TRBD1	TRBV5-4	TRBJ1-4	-	CASSLVGQGETNEKLFF	TGTGCCAGCAGCTTGGTGGGACAGGGGGAAACTAATGAAAAACTGTTTTTT
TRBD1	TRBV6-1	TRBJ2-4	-	CASSETGRNIQYF	TGTGCCAGCAGTGAGACAGGGCGGAACATTCAGTACTTC
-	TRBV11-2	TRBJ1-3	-	CASSPRRAGNTIYF	TGTGCCAGCAGCCCCAGGAGGGCCGGAAACACCATATATTTT
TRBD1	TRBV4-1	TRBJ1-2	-	CASSRPGQGGGYTF	TGCGCCAGCAGCCGTCCGGGACAGGGTGGCGGCTACACCTTC
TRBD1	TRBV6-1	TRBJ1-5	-	CASSEARGQRRQPQHF	TGTGCCAGCAGTGAAGCGAGGGGGCAGAGACGACAGCCCCAGCATTTT
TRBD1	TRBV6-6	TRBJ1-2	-	CASSGQGATDGYTF	TGTGCCAGCAGTGGTCAGGGGGCCACGGATGGCTACACCTTC
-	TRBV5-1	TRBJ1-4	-	CATRRGGDVGEKLFF	TGCGCCACCAGACGAGGGGGGGACGTAGGTGAAAAACTGTTTTTT
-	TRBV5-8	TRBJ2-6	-	CASSHLRGSGANVLTF	TGTGCCAGCAGCCACTTACGGGGCTCTGGGGCCAACGTCCTGACTTTC
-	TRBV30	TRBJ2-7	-	CAWSDNYEQYF	TGTGCCTGGAGTGACAACTACGAGCAGTACTTC
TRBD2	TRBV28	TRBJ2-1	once	CASMRGTFFSYNEQFF	TGTGCCAGCATGCGGGGGACCTTCTTCTCCTACAATGAGCAGTTCTTC
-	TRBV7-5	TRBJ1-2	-	CARSLRGTGQGNYGYTF	TGTGCCAGAAGCTTGCGTGGTACGGGACAGGGAAACTATGGCTACACCTTC
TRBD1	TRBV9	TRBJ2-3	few	CASSGTGILSTDTQYF	TGTGCCAGCAGCGGGACAGGGATCCTATCCACAGATACGCAGTATTTT
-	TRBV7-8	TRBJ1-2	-	CASSLVHVQGSNDGYTF	TGTGCCAGCAGCTTAGTTCATGTGCAGGGAAGTAATGATGGCTACACCTTC
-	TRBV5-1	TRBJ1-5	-	CASSSSPGVGQPQHF	TGCGCCAGCAGCAGCTCCCCAGGGGTTGGTCAGCCCCAGCATTTT
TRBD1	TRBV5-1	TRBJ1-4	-	CASSLTGGPNEKLFF	TGCGCCAGCAGCTTGACAGGGGGCCCTAATGAAAAACTGTTTTTT
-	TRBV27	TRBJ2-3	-	CASSLVNPADTQYF	TGTGCCAGCAGTTTAGTCAACCCGGCAGATACGCAGTATTTT
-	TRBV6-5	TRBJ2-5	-	CASSEREEETQYF	TGTGCCAGCAGTGAAAGGGAGGAAGAGACCCAGTACTTC
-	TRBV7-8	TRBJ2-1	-	CASSRVRGPGAPRSSYNEQFF	TGTGCCAGCAGCCGTGTCAGAGGTCCAGGGGCACCCCGATCCTCCTACAATGAGCAGTTCTTC
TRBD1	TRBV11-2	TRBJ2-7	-	CASSWGPTGLGEQYF	TGTGCCAGCAGCTGGGGACCGACAGGGCTGGGGGAGCAGTACTTC
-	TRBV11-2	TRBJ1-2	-	CASRSPGGGIQANYGYTF	TGTGCCAGCAGATCCCCGGGGGGCGGCATCCAAGCTAACTATGGCTACACCTTC
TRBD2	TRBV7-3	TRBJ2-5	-	CASSPGLAGGQETQYF	TGTGCCAGCAGCCCTGGACTAGCGGGGGGGCAAGAGACCCAGTACTTC
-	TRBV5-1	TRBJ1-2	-	CASSLSGIYGYTF	TGCGCCAGCAGCTTGTCAGGGATTTATGGCTACACCTTC